The entry below describes one T cell receptor (beta chain). The sample comes from a study of T cells in localized non-small cell lung cancer. Repertoires were generated with immunoSEQ multiplex PCR, while TCRdb's copy carries only in-frame clones and drops some. The sample lists approximately 7,200 clones; roughly 86% were seen once. The sequencing here drew on peripheral blood, taken before any cancer treatment. The receptor comes from a male donor at least 60 years old with stage III lung adenocarcinoma.

CDR3 loop: CASSPRGGVGETQYF. In nucleotides, the CDR3 is TGTGCCAGCAGCCCGCGTGGAGGGGTGGGAGAGACCCAGTACTTC. The genes are TRBV9 and TRBJ2-5; TRBD2 might be the D (6 bases). With 4 bases removed from V and 4 bases from J, the gap between germline ends came to 17 bases. The CDR3 loop spans 15 amino acids. Germline lookup yields CDR1 SGDLS and CDR2 YYNGEE. The full variable domain, in which reference TRBV9 and TRBJ2-5 provide the parts outside the CDR3, is DSGVTQTPKHLITATGQRVTLRCSPRSGDLSVYWYQQSLDQGLQFLIQYYNGEERAKGNILERFSAQQFPDLHSELNLSSLELGDSALYFCASSPRGGVGETQYFGPGTRLLVL.